The 32 T cell receptor beta chains reported below all come from one sample, sequenced in a study of graft-versus-host responses after intestinal transplantation. Clones were read by immunoSEQ multiplex PCR, and TCRdb kept only the in-frame ones, dropping some. Among about 15,000 clones listed, more than 75% were seen once. This specimen was bone marrow, taken nearly 130 days after intestinal transplantation. These receptors were obtained from a human patient who received an intestinal transplant, so some T cells may come from the graft donor.

The V gene is TRBV6-4, the J gene TRBJ2-1; tentative D call: TRBD2 (6 bases). Germline V lookup: CDR1 MRHNA, CDR2 SNTAGT. The CDR3 spans 15 residues. Trimming shortened V by 0 bases and J by 2 bases, and 8 bases separated the two germline ends. In DNA, the CDR3 is TGTGCCAGCAGTGACTCGGAGGGCCCCTACAATGAGCAGTTCTTC. Protein product: CASSDSEGPYNEQFF.

The chain joins TRBV5-6 to TRBJ2-5; no clear D gene. CDR1 SGHDT and CDR2 YYEEEE come from the germline V gene. Trimming left V 0 bases short and J 1 base short, with 4 bases between. CDR3 size: 13 residues. The CDR3 reads CASSLGAQETQYF. CDR3 nucleotides: TGTGCCAGCAGCTTGGGTGCCCAAGAGACCCAGTACTTC.

The rearrangement uses TRBV5-3 and TRBJ1-1, with D unclear. TRBV5-3 is reported as an ORF; its role is uncertain. The CDR3 contains 13 residues. The V and J ends lost 8 bases and 1 base respectively, with 12 bases between them. CDR3 sequence reads: CASSLPGNTEAFF. The CDR3 nucleotides read TGTGCCAGCAGCCTGCCTGGGAACACTGAAGCTTTCTTT.

The V call is TRBV19, the J call TRBJ2-1; 9 bases map to TRBD1. The germline V gene encodes CDR1 LNHDA and CDR2 SQIVND (reference sequence). The CDR3 is 14 residues long. V gave up 10 bases and J gave up 14 bases; unmatched junction bases: 18. The CDR3 DNA reads TGTGCCACATTTTTTTGGGGTGACAGGGGGTTTAAGTTCTTC. It translates to CATFFWGDRGFKFF.

The CDR3 sequence: CASSLFTGSDESEQFF. The CDR3 DNA reads as TGTGCCAGCAGTTTATTTACCGGGAGTGATGAAAGTGAGCAGTTCTTC. The chain recombines TRBV28 with TRBJ2-1; D may be TRBD2 (6 bases). The CDR3 consists of 16 residues. Trimming took 1 base from V and 9 from J, leaving 19 bases between them. Germline CDR1 is MDHEN and CDR2 is SYDVKM.

V gene TRBV28 combines with J gene TRBJ1-3; TRBD1 might be the D (5 bases). Germline V gene sequence: CDR1 MDHEN, CDR2 SYDVKM. CDR3 length equals 16 residues. Between the trimmed V and J ends, which lost 4 bases and 2 bases, there was a span of 15 bases. Here the CDR3 reads CASSSGTPLPGNTIYF. The CDR3 DNA follows: TGTGCCAGCAGTTCGGGGACCCCACTACCTGGAAACACCATATATTTT.

The V gene is TRBV27, the J gene TRBJ2-7, with 13 bases lining up with TRBD2. J lost 5 bases, V lost 0 bases, and 7 bases had no gene match. Germline V CDR1 and CDR2: MNHEY, SMNVEV (reference sequence). This CDR3 is 17 amino acids long. The CDR3 region has the DNA TGTGCCAGCAGTTTATCCGGACTAGCGGGAGCGGTTAACGAGCAGTACTTC. This gives the protein CASSLSGLAGAVNEQYF.

The rearrangement uses TRBV21-1 and TRBJ2-7; TRBD1, as called in the table, went unchecked against the DNA. TRBV21-1 is assigned pseudogene status. The CDR3 length is 18 residues. This chain's CDR3 is CASSKRNGVGAAIYEQYF. The CDR3 nucleotides are TGTGCCAGCAGCAAAAGGAATGGGGTAGGGGCGGCTATCTACGAGCAGTACTTC.

The chain has TRBV11-1 and TRBJ1-5; the D is unclear. V was trimmed by 1 base and J by 6 bases, leaving 7 bases between them. The germline gives CDR1 SGHAT, CDR2 FQDESV (reference sequence). The CDR3 has 13 residues. CDR3 nucleotide sequence: TGTGCCAGCAGCTTAGAGTTGGGTCAGCCCCAGCATTTT. This encodes CASSLELGQPQHF.

The chain uses TRBV28 and TRBJ2-7; no reliable D call. This CDR3 is built from 13 residues. Deletions cut 1 base from V and 7 bases from J, with 11 bases between. Germline assignment: CDR1 MDHEN and CDR2 SYDVKM. CDR3 loop: CASSLYDSREQYF. Written as DNA, the CDR3 is TGTGCCAGCAGTTTATATGACTCCCGTGAGCAGTACTTC. The full variable domain, rest sourced from reference TRBV28 and TRBJ2-7, is DVKVTQSSRYLVKRTGEKVFLECVQDMDHENMFWYRQDPGLGLRLIYFSYDVKMKEKGDIPEGYSVSREKKERFSLILESASTNQTSMYLCASSLYDSREQYFGPGTRLTVT.

This clone was seen just once. The CDR3 loop is CASSILQGYTEAFF. CDR3 nucleotide sequence: TGTGCCAGTAGTATACTACAGGGTTACACTGAAGCTTTCTTT. V usage is TRBV19 and J usage is TRBJ1-1; tentatively, D is TRBD1 (6 bases). V was cut by 2 bases and J by 3 bases, with 10 bases left in between. CDR1 and CDR2 (germline): LNHDA, SQIVND (reference sequence). This CDR3 comprises 14 residues.

This chain joins TRBV7-9 and TRBJ2-1; TRBD2 matches 13 bases. The CDR3 spans 14 residues. The junction had 7 bases not matched to a gene; V was cut back by 5 bases and J by 12 bases. CDR1 SEHNR and CDR2 FQNEAQ come from the germline V gene (reference sequence). The CDR3, as DNA: TGTGCCAGCAGCCCCAGACTAGCGGGAGGCCCGCAGTTCTTC. This sequence encodes CASSPRLAGGPQFF.

The V call is TRBV6-6, the J call TRBJ2-1; tentatively, D is TRBD1 (5 bases). Germline V lookup: CDR1 MNHNY, CDR2 SVGAGI (reference sequence). Between the trimmed V and J ends, which lost 6 bases and 7 bases, there was a span of 13 bases. The CDR3 extends over 13 amino acids. CDR3 nucleotides: TGTGCCAGCAGGCCTCAGGGCGTGAATGAGCAGTTCTTC. This gives the protein CASRPQGVNEQFF.

The chain is built from TRBV6-6 and TRBJ2-7, with TRBD2 matching over 13 bases. CDR1 is MNHNY, CDR2 SVGAGI, per germline (reference sequence). V trimming: 2 bases; J trimming: 5 bases; junction bases outside the gene matches: 0. CDR3 length: 14 amino acids. The CDR3 protein is CASSYGTSGDEQYF. Written as DNA, the CDR3 is TGTGCCAGCAGTTACGGGACTAGCGGGGACGAGCAGTACTTC.

The chain is built from TRBV18 and TRBJ2-5, with 9 bases identical to TRBD1. CDR1 and CDR2 (germline): KGHSH, LQKENI. The CDR3 extends over 14 amino acids. With V trimmed by 3 bases and J by 3 bases, 2 bases remained unmatched. The CDR3: CASSPWTGEETQYF. CDR3 coding DNA: TGTGCCAGCTCACCCTGGACAGGGGAAGAGACCCAGTACTTC. Filled out from reference TRBV18 and TRBJ2-5, the complete variable domain reads NAGVMQNPRHLVRRRGQEARLRCSPMKGHSHVYWYRQLPEEGLKFMVYLQKENIIDESGMPKERFSAEFPKEGPSILRIQQVVRGDSAAYFCASSPWTGEETQYFGPGTRLLVL.

The chain is built from TRBV6-5 and TRBJ1-1; D possibly corresponds to TRBD1 (5 bases). V lost 6 bases, J lost 4 bases, and 15 bases lay in between. This CDR3 region has 14 residues. The germline V gene encodes CDR1 MNHEY and CDR2 SVGAGI. This CDR3 reads CASSRSRGGTEAFF. Written as DNA, the CDR3 is TGTGCCAGCAGCAGGTCTAGGGGAGGCACTGAAGCTTTCTTT.

This chain connects TRBV7-3 to TRBJ2-1; D gene ambiguous. The CDR3 sequence is 14 residues long. Germline-derived CDR1 and CDR2 are SGHTA and FQGTGA. V lost 2 bases and J 1 base, leaving 6 bases between the germline ends. CDR3 DNA sequence: TGTGCCAGCAGCTTATCTGGGTCCTACAATGAGCAGTTCTTC. It yields the protein CASSLSGSYNEQFF.

The rearrangement joins TRBV6-1 to TRBJ1-1; TRBD1 matches 7 bases. V shed 1 base, J shed 4 bases, and the junction held 21 bases outside the gene matches. The length of the CDR3 is 20 residues. Germline V gives CDR1 MNHNS, CDR2 SASEGT. This chain's CDR3 is CASSEGRSGGGQSKATEAFF. In DNA form, the CDR3 reads TGTGCCAGCAGTGAAGGTCGAAGCGGGGGGGGACAGAGCAAAGCCACTGAAGCTTTCTTT.

The V call is TRBV7-8, the J call TRBJ1-1; D call uncertain. Germline CDR1 is SGHVS and CDR2 is FQNEAQ. The CDR3 runs to 13 residues. Trimming left V 1 base short and J 4 bases short, with 7 bases between. CDR3 residues: CASSLVGSTEAFF. In nucleotides, the CDR3 is TGTGCCAGCAGCTTAGTAGGGAGCACTGAAGCTTTCTTT.

The chain employs TRBV5-1 and TRBJ2-7; 9 bases align to TRBD1. There are 16 residues in the CDR3. Germline lookup yields CDR1 SGHRS and CDR2 YFSETQ. The V segment lost 0 bases and the J segment 2 bases; nucleotides outside the gene matches: 6. Here the CDR3 DNA reads TGCGCCAGCAGCTTGGACAGGGGGCAAGGGACCTACGAGCAGTACTTC. This translates into CASSLDRGQGTYEQYF.

The chain recombines TRBV14 with TRBJ2-1; 11 nucleotides align to TRBD2. The V segment lost 0 bases and the J segment 6 bases; nucleotides outside the gene matches: 16. Germline CDR1 SGHDN, CDR2 FVKESK. The CDR3 has 20 residues. The CDR3 spells CASSQEEGETSGTYGNEQFF. Written as DNA, the CDR3 is TGTGCCAGCAGCCAAGAGGAAGGAGAGACTAGCGGGACCTACGGCAATGAGCAGTTCTTC.

This clone was seen only once. The V and J genes are TRBV27 and TRBJ2-1, with 13 bases matching TRBD2. V lost 4 bases to trimming and J lost 0 bases; unmatched junction nucleotides: 3. Germline-derived CDR1 and CDR2 are MNHEY and SMNVEV (reference sequence). This CDR3 region has 17 residues. CDR3 amino acids: CASSSRTSGSSYNEQFF. CDR3 DNA: TGTGCCAGCAGTTCCCGGACTAGCGGGAGCTCCTACAATGAGCAGTTCTTC.

The chain couples TRBV6-5 to TRBJ1-1, with 9 positions matching TRBD1. V was pared by 6 bases and J by 4 bases, with 9 bases of the junction left unmatched. The CDR3 contains 15 residues. CDR1 and CDR2 (germline): MNHEY, SVGAGI. The CDR3 region has the DNA TGTGCCAGCAGATATCGACAGGGGGGAGGCACTGAAGCTTTCTTT. Translating gives CASRYRQGGGTEAFF.

Here the CDR3 DNA reads TGTGCCAGTAGTATTTCCGGCGGGACAGGGGGGGGCGAGCAGTACTTC. Protein product: CASSISGGTGGGEQYF. V usage is TRBV19 and J usage is TRBJ2-7; 11 bases line up with TRBD1. This CDR3 spans 16 amino acids. V shed 3 bases, J shed 6 bases, and the junction held 10 bases outside the gene matches. Germline V gene data show CDR1 as LNHDA and CDR2 as SQIVND (reference sequence). Full variable domain (remainder filled in from reference TRBV19 and TRBJ2-7): DGGITQSPKYLFRKEGQNVTLSCEQNLNHDAMYWYRQDPGQGLRLIYYSQIVNDFQKGDIAEGYSVSREKKESFPLTVTSAQKNPTAFYLCASSISGGTGGGEQYFGPGTRLTVT.

This clone was counted a single time. This chain links TRBV28 with TRBJ2-7; no clear D gene. The CDR3 totals 16 residues. The germline CDR1 and CDR2 sequences are MDHEN and SYDVKM. The V gene lost 5 bases and the J gene lost 0 bases, with 17 bases spanning the gap. DNA for the CDR3: TGTGCCAGCAGTCCCCTCTTGTGGCTATCCTCCTACGAGCAGTACTTC. Encoded protein: CASSPLLWLSSYEQYF. The entire variable domain, with the rest obtained from reference TRBV28 and TRBJ2-7, is as follows: DVKVTQSSRYLVKRTGEKVFLECVQDMDHENMFWYRQDPGLGLRLIYFSYDVKMKEKGDIPEGYSVSREKKERFSLILESASTNQTSMYLCASSPLLWLSSYEQYFGPGTRLTVT.

V and J are TRBV27 and TRBJ2-1; no definite D call. V gave up 5 bases and J gave up 1 base, with 12 bases separating them. From germline, CDR1 is MNHEY and CDR2 SMNVEV (reference sequence). CDR3 length: 15 residues. The CDR3 reads CASSNDLGSYNEQFF. The CDR3, as DNA: TGTGCCAGCAGTAACGACCTGGGGTCCTACAATGAGCAGTTCTTC.

This sequence joins TRBV2 and TRBJ1-2, with D unclear. Germline V gene data show CDR1 as SNHLY and CDR2 as FYNNEI. The CDR3 runs to 16 residues. The V and J ends lost 0 bases and 4 bases respectively, with 15 bases between them. The CDR3 protein is CASSEARGGPPYGYTF. The DNA for the CDR3 is TGTGCCAGCAGTGAAGCGCGAGGTGGGCCCCCCTATGGCTACACCTTC.

About this clone itself: Other DNA variants within this sample encode the same CDR3. The chain employs TRBV5-1 and TRBJ1-1; D uncertain. The germline V gene encodes CDR1 SGHRS and CDR2 YFSETQ. The ends were cut back, 5 bases at V and 2 bases at J, with 7 bases in the middle. This CDR3 spans 12 amino acids. The CDR3 sequence: CASSWGNTEAFF. CDR3 coding DNA: TGCGCCAGCAGTTGGGGAAACACTGAAGCTTTCTTT.

The chain couples TRBV5-8 to TRBJ1-1; D is possibly TRBD1 (5 bases). The CDR3 extends over 12 amino acids. Germline V gene lookup returns CDR1 SGHTS and CDR2 YDEGEE. Trimming removed 1 base at V and 8 bases at J, with 9 bases between. This CDR3 reads CASSLRGVEAFF. The CDR3 region has the DNA TGTGCCAGCAGCTTGCGGGGGGTCGAAGCTTTCTTT.

The chain joins TRBV5-5 to TRBJ1-1; TRBD1 matches 10 bases. Germline lookup yields CDR1 SGHKS and CDR2 YYEKEE (reference sequence). This CDR3 comprises 14 residues. J was trimmed by 5 bases and V by 3 bases; bases with no gene match: 4. CDR3 loop: CASSWADRGTEAFF. The CDR3 DNA reads as TGTGCCAGCAGCTGGGCGGACAGGGGGACTGAAGCTTTCTTT.

V and J are TRBV4-1 and TRBJ1-1; D gene ambiguous. V was trimmed by 1 base and J by 3 bases, leaving 18 bases between them. Germline CDR1 MGHRA, CDR2 YSYEKL. There are 17 residues in the CDR3. CDR3 amino acids: CASSQVTGSTGDTEAFF. The CDR3 coding sequence is TGCGCCAGCAGCCAAGTCACGGGGTCCACCGGGGACACTGAAGCTTTCTTT.

The chain recombines TRBV11-2 with TRBJ2-6; D is undetermined. V was clipped by 4 bases and J by 0 bases, with 13 bases between them. The CDR3 has 17 residues. Germline V gene sequence: CDR1 SGHAT, CDR2 FQNNGV. The CDR3 sequence: CASSSDTGSSGANVLTF. As DNA, the CDR3 is TGTGCCAGCAGCTCAGACACCGGCAGCTCTGGGGCCAACGTCCTGACTTTC.